This T cell receptor beta chain was captured in a study of CD8+CD57+ T cells in acquired aplastic anemia. As for the study in general: Sorted CD4+ and CD8+ cells yielded DNA averaging about 3.2 ug.

Overall study findings and caveats: Statistical testing detected no significant gap in CD8+ Simpson's diversity between patients and controls. The study identified 25 to 30 CD8+ CDR3 sequences shared by patients and controls.

The template used for profiling TCR beta VDJ and CDR3 was genomic DNA. TCRdb re-derived calls from the reads in MiXCR, one entry per CDR3 protein. The sample shows about 160,000 distinct CDR3 sequences, about 48% of them seen only once. V lost 5 bases to trimming and J lost 2 bases; unmatched junction nucleotides: 10. CDR1 SGHRS and CDR2 YFSETQ come from the germline V gene. This CDR3 contains 15 residues. Patients selected for sequencing had displayed CD8+CD57+ cell expansion by flow cytometry. Sampling of blood occurred while the patients had still received no therapy. Remarks on this clonotype: The antigen remains unidentified.

This TCR derives from a human donor with aplastic anemia. This chain uses TRBV5-1 with TRBJ2-7; TRBD1 matches at 7 bases. The sample comprised sorted CD4+, CD8+, or CD8+CD57+ T cells (not recorded which) from PBMCs. Written as DNA, the CDR3 is TGCGCCAGCAGGGGGGACAGCCATCCTCCCTACGAGCAGTACTTC. Translating it yields CASRGDSHPPYEQYF.